One sample yielded the 25 T cell receptor beta chains listed below, sequenced in a study of T cell changes during pregnancy in multiple sclerosis. Profiling relied on immunoSEQ multiplex PCR, and the TCRdb table lists in-frame clones only, not all of them. Among approximately 92,000 clones, 92% were seen once, and the ten largest hold more than 1.5%. Sequenced material: peripheral blood, taken in the first trimester of pregnancy. Receptors originate from a female donor with multiple sclerosis, enrolled in a pregnancy study.

The J gene is TRBJ2-3, the V gene TRBV6-1; 7 nucleotides match TRBD1. The CDR3 extends over 14 amino acids. CDR1 MNHNS and CDR2 SASEGT come from the germline V gene. V shed 6 bases and J 0 bases; nucleotides not matched to a gene: 3. Written as DNA, the CDR3 is TGTGCCAGCAGCAGGGACAGAAGCACAGATACGCAGTATTTT. Residues: CASSRDRSTDTQYF.

The rearrangement joins TRBV30 to TRBJ2-2; D remains ambiguous. The ends were cut back, 2 bases at V and 3 bases at J, with 10 bases in the middle. CDR3 length equals 14 residues. Germline CDR1 reads GTSNPN; CDR2 reads SVGIG (reference sequence). In nucleotides, the CDR3 is TGTGCCTGGAGTCCTTTTAGTTACACCGGGGAGCTGTTTTTT. Translated, it gives CAWSPFSYTGELFF.

DNA of the CDR3: TGTGCCAGCAGTTTATGGAGGGGGCCCAATCAGCCCCAGCATTTT. Translated, it gives CASSLWRGPNQPQHF. The rearrangement uses TRBV27 and TRBJ1-5; TRBD1 agrees at 7 bases. The germline gives CDR1 MNHEY, CDR2 SMNVEV (reference sequence). The CDR3 sequence is 15 residues long. J gave up 3 bases and V 1 base, and 3 bases lay outside the gene matches.

The chain has TRBV29-1 and TRBJ2-7; D may be TRBD1 (5 bases). The V end lost 5 bases, the J end lost 5 bases, and 16 bases lay between the germline ends. The CDR3 loop spans 13 amino acids. Germline assignment: CDR1 SQVTM and CDR2 ANQGSEA. The CDR3 reads CSVYRQGPNEQYF. The CDR3 DNA sequence: TGCAGCGTTTATCGGCAGGGTCCAAACGAGCAGTACTTC.

The chain has TRBV19 and TRBJ2-5; TRBD2 matches at 11 bases. There are 17 residues in the CDR3. With 5 bases clipped from V and 10 bases from J, the junction kept 18 bases outside the gene matches. Per the germline V gene, CDR1 is LNHDA and CDR2 is SQIVND (reference sequence). The CDR3 DNA reads as TGTGCCAGTAGTCCGGGACTAGCGGAAGCGTCCAAGAAGGGCCAGTACTTC. Translated, it gives CASSPGLAEASKKGQYF.

The chain couples TRBV4-1 to TRBJ1-2; possibly TRBD1 for D (5 bases). Trimming took 1 base from V and 8 from J, leaving 17 bases between them. Germline CDR1 and CDR2: MGHRA and YSYEKL. CDR3 length equals 15 residues. The CDR3 loop is CASSQVPRALGGYTF. The CDR3 nucleotides read TGCGCCAGCAGCCAAGTCCCCAGGGCCCTAGGGGGCTACACCTTC.

The chain couples TRBV30 to TRBJ2-7, with D unresolved. The germline CDR1 and CDR2 sequences are GTSNPN and SVGIG (reference sequence). The CDR3 consists of 15 residues. Trimming took off 1 base at V and 2 bases at J, with 15 bases between the two ends. DNA of the CDR3: TGTGCCTGGAGTGCCACGTCAGGTTACCCCTACGAGCAGTACTTC. Translation gives CAWSATSGYPYEQYF.

The chain recombines TRBV28 with TRBJ1-2; 11 positions agree with TRBD1. The CDR3 extends over 15 amino acids. V was pared by 6 bases and J by 5 bases, with 8 bases of the junction left unmatched. CDR1 and CDR2 (germline): MDHEN, SYDVKM. The CDR3 bases are TGTGCCAGCAGGATGACGGGACAGGGGGTTTATGGCTACACCTTC. Translation: CASRMTGQGVYGYTF.

The chain employs TRBV5-4 and TRBJ2-7, with no clear D. Germline assignment: CDR1 SGHNT and CDR2 YYREEE (reference sequence). Trimming pared 7 bases from V and 1 base from J, leaving 12 bases between. The CDR3 has 13 residues. As DNA, the CDR3 is TGTGCCAGCGGCGATTCAGGTTCCTACGAGCAGTACTTC. This codes for CASGDSGSYEQYF.

The V and J genes are TRBV2 and TRBJ2-1; TRBD1 aligns across 7 bases. CDR1 is SNHLY, CDR2 FYNNEI, per germline. This CDR3 is 16 amino acids long. Trimming removed 6 bases from V and 1 base from J; junction bases left unmatched: 9. CDR3 in DNA: TGTGCCAGCAGACAATCACAGGGGTCATCCTACAATGAGCAGTTCTTC. Amino acid sequence: CASRQSQGSSYNEQFF.

This chain links TRBV7-8 with TRBJ2-5; TRBD2 might be the D (6 bases). The CDR3 covers 15 residues. Per the germline V gene, CDR1 is SGHVS and CDR2 is FQNEAQ. Between the trimmed V and J ends, which lost 5 bases and 1 base, there was a span of 14 bases. The CDR3 DNA reads TGTGCCAGCAGCCCGACTAGGGTAGGCCAAGAGACCCAGTACTTC. Protein product: CASSPTRVGQETQYF.

The V gene is TRBV27, the J gene TRBJ2-1, with D perhaps TRBD2 (6 bases). V lost 3 bases, J lost 4 bases, and 13 bases lay in between. The V gene's germline CDR1 is MNHEY and CDR2 SMNVEV (reference sequence). The CDR3 loop spans 15 amino acids. CDR3: CASSFRDSYYNEQFF. The CDR3, as DNA: TGTGCCAGCAGTTTCCGGGACTCTTATTACAATGAGCAGTTCTTC.

The chain joins TRBV7-9 to TRBJ2-1, with 10 bases fitting TRBD1. This CDR3 region has 15 residues. Germline V lookup: CDR1 SEHNR, CDR2 FQNEAQ (reference sequence). J was trimmed by 6 bases and V by 10 bases; bases with no gene match: 12. The CDR3 sequence is CATTSGTGVRNEQFF. CDR3 nucleotide sequence: TGTGCCACAACGTCCGGGACAGGGGTACGCAATGAGCAGTTCTTC.

The genes are TRBV5-6 and TRBJ1-1, with TRBD1 as a possible D gene (5 bases). V was pared by 4 bases and J by 0 bases, with 16 bases between. The CDR3 consists of 16 residues. Per germline, CDR1 SGHDT and CDR2 YYEEEE. In DNA form, the CDR3 reads TGTGCCAGCAGCCCAAAGAGACAGCACATGAACACTGAAGCTTTCTTT. Amino acids: CASSPKRQHMNTEAFF. The complete variable domain, with remaining parts taken from reference TRBV5-6 and TRBJ1-1, reads DAGVTQSPTHLIKTRGQQVTLRCSPKSGHDTVSWYQQALGQGPQFIFQYYEEEERQRGNFPDRFSGHQFPNYSSELNVNALLLGDSALYLCASSPKRQHMNTEAFFGQGTRLTVV.

The J gene is TRBJ2-1, the V gene TRBV11-3; D is uncertain. Germline V gene data show CDR1 as SGHNT and CDR2 as YENEEA. V was shortened by 2 bases and J by 10 bases, with 12 bases between the two germline ends. The CDR3 loop spans 13 amino acids. CDR3 region: CASSLSAFGEQFF. DNA for the CDR3: TGTGCCAGCAGCTTAAGTGCATTCGGGGAGCAGTTCTTC.

V and J are TRBV11-2 and TRBJ2-7; tentative D call: TRBD2 (7 bases). The CDR3 is 15 amino acids. Per germline, CDR1 SGHAT and CDR2 FQNNGV. V shed 0 bases and J shed 2 bases, with 11 bases lying between them. In nucleotides, the CDR3 is TGTGCCAGCAGCTTAGAGGGGGGGCTCCCCTACGAGCAGTACTTC. Its protein product is CASSLEGGLPYEQYF. The full variable domain, with the rest looked up from reference TRBV11-2 and TRBJ2-7, is EAGVAQSPRYKIIEKRQSVAFWCNPISGHATLYWYQQILGQGPKLLIQFQNNGVVDDSQLPKDRFSAERLKGVDSTLKIQPAKLEDSAVYLCASSLEGGLPYEQYFGPGTRLTVT.

The chain is built from TRBV13 and TRBJ2-7, with D possibly TRBD2 on 6 matching bases. V lost 0 bases and J 5 bases, leaving 14 bases between the germline ends. Germline V lookup: CDR1 PRHDT, CDR2 FYEKMQ (reference sequence). CDR3 size: 15 residues. In nucleotides, the CDR3 is TGTGCCAGCAGCTTAGGCAGAGGACTAATCCACGAGCAGTACTTC. Its protein product is CASSLGRGLIHEQYF.

The rearrangement links TRBV7-9 to TRBJ2-1; D might be TRBD2 (5 bases). V lost 1 base and J 6 bases, leaving 13 bases between the germline ends. The CDR3 totals 15 residues. Germline loops: CDR1 SEHNR, CDR2 FQNEAQ (reference sequence). The CDR3 spells CASSLGESGSNEQFF. CDR3 DNA sequence: TGTGCCAGCAGCTTAGGGGAGTCTGGAAGCAATGAGCAGTTCTTC.

This chain uses TRBV27 with TRBJ1-5; maybe TRBD1 (5 bases). Trimming pared 5 bases from V and 9 bases from J, leaving 17 bases between. Germline V gives CDR1 MNHEY, CDR2 SMNVEV (reference sequence). The CDR3 has 14 residues. The CDR3: CASSPWDTGGPQHF. CDR3 nucleotide sequence: TGTGCCAGCAGTCCATGGGATACCGGGGGGCCCCAGCATTTT.

The rearrangement joins TRBV5-1 to TRBJ2-1, with 15 bases aligning to TRBD2. The V and J ends lost 3 bases and 0 bases, in that order; junction bases with no gene match: 7. This CDR3 spans 19 amino acids. Germline assignment: CDR1 SGHRS and CDR2 YFSETQ. CDR3 protein: CASSSGLAGGRSSYNEQFF. The CDR3 coding sequence is TGCGCCAGCAGCTCAGGACTAGCGGGAGGGCGGAGCTCCTACAATGAGCAGTTCTTC.

The chain couples TRBV18 to TRBJ1-2, with 7 nucleotides matching TRBD1. The junction had 11 bases not matched to a gene; V was cut back by 5 bases and J by 2 bases. Germline V lookup: CDR1 KGHSH, CDR2 LQKENI. The CDR3 extends over 16 amino acids. DNA for the CDR3: TGTGCCAGCTCAGGAACCCCTGACAGGGTAAACTATGGCTACACCTTC. This translates into CASSGTPDRVNYGYTF.

This chain connects TRBV11-2 to TRBJ1-2, with a weak D call TRBD1 (5 bases). The CDR3 covers 13 residues. CDR1 and CDR2 from the germline V gene are SGHAT and FQNNGV. V was pared by 6 bases and J by 0 bases, with 8 bases between. The CDR3 DNA sequence: TGTGCCAGCAGTGCAGGGACTAACTATGGCTACACCTTC. Amino acids: CASSAGTNYGYTF.

V and J are TRBV28 and TRBJ1-5; D not resolved. Germline V CDR1 and CDR2: MDHEN, SYDVKM. The length of the CDR3 is 14 residues. Trimming stripped 2 bases from V and 3 bases from J, with 8 bases between. Here the CDR3 reads CASSLRGYNQPQHF. The CDR3 bases are TGTGCCAGCAGTTTAAGAGGGTACAATCAGCCCCAGCATTTT.

The chain couples TRBV5-4 to TRBJ2-3, with 11 bases that match TRBD2. V lost 10 bases to trimming and J lost 6 bases; unmatched junction nucleotides: 10. The CDR3 loop spans 14 amino acids. CDR1 and CDR2 from the germline V gene are SGHNT and YYREEE (reference sequence). The CDR3, as DNA: TGTGCCGGAAAGATAGCGGGAGGGCCGGATACGCAGTATTTT. Translation gives CAGKIAGGPDTQYF.

The CDR3 protein is CASLRLGTDTQYF. CDR3 sequence (DNA): TGTGCCAGCCTTAGATTGGGCACAGATACGCAGTATTTT. The genes are TRBV6-5 and TRBJ2-3; D ambiguous. The CDR3 totals 13 residues. V was cut by 8 bases and J by 1 base, with 10 bases left in between. The germline CDR1 and CDR2 sequences are MNHEY and SVGAGI.